This TCR beta chain was sequenced for a study of T cells after yellow fever vaccination. Study context: Preparation of the low-cell-number fractions used SMART-Seq v4 Ultra Low Input.

This CDR3 contains 18 residues. The germline gives CDR1 MNHEY, CDR2 SVGEGT. Between the trimmed V and J ends, which lost 2 bases and 0 bases, there was a span of 18 bases. From the 5' RACE reads, TCRdb called clonotypes with MiXCR, one entry per CDR3 protein. The table lists 340,000 or so distinct CDR3 sequences, under 15% of them singletons, with 3.2% in the top ten. This clonotype has a handful of counts. The receptor was isolated from a man between 18 and 29 years old who received the YFV17D yellow fever vaccine. The sequencing used CD4+ T cells sorted from PBMCs, collected 15 days after the yellow fever booster vaccination. The J gene is TRBJ2-3, the V gene TRBV6-2 or TRBV6-3, with a weak D call TRBD2 (5 bases). The chain's CDR3 is CASSYEEENWASTDTQYF. CDR3 coding DNA: TGTGCCAGCAGTTACGAGGAGGAGAATTGGGCTAGCACAGATACGCAGTATTTT.